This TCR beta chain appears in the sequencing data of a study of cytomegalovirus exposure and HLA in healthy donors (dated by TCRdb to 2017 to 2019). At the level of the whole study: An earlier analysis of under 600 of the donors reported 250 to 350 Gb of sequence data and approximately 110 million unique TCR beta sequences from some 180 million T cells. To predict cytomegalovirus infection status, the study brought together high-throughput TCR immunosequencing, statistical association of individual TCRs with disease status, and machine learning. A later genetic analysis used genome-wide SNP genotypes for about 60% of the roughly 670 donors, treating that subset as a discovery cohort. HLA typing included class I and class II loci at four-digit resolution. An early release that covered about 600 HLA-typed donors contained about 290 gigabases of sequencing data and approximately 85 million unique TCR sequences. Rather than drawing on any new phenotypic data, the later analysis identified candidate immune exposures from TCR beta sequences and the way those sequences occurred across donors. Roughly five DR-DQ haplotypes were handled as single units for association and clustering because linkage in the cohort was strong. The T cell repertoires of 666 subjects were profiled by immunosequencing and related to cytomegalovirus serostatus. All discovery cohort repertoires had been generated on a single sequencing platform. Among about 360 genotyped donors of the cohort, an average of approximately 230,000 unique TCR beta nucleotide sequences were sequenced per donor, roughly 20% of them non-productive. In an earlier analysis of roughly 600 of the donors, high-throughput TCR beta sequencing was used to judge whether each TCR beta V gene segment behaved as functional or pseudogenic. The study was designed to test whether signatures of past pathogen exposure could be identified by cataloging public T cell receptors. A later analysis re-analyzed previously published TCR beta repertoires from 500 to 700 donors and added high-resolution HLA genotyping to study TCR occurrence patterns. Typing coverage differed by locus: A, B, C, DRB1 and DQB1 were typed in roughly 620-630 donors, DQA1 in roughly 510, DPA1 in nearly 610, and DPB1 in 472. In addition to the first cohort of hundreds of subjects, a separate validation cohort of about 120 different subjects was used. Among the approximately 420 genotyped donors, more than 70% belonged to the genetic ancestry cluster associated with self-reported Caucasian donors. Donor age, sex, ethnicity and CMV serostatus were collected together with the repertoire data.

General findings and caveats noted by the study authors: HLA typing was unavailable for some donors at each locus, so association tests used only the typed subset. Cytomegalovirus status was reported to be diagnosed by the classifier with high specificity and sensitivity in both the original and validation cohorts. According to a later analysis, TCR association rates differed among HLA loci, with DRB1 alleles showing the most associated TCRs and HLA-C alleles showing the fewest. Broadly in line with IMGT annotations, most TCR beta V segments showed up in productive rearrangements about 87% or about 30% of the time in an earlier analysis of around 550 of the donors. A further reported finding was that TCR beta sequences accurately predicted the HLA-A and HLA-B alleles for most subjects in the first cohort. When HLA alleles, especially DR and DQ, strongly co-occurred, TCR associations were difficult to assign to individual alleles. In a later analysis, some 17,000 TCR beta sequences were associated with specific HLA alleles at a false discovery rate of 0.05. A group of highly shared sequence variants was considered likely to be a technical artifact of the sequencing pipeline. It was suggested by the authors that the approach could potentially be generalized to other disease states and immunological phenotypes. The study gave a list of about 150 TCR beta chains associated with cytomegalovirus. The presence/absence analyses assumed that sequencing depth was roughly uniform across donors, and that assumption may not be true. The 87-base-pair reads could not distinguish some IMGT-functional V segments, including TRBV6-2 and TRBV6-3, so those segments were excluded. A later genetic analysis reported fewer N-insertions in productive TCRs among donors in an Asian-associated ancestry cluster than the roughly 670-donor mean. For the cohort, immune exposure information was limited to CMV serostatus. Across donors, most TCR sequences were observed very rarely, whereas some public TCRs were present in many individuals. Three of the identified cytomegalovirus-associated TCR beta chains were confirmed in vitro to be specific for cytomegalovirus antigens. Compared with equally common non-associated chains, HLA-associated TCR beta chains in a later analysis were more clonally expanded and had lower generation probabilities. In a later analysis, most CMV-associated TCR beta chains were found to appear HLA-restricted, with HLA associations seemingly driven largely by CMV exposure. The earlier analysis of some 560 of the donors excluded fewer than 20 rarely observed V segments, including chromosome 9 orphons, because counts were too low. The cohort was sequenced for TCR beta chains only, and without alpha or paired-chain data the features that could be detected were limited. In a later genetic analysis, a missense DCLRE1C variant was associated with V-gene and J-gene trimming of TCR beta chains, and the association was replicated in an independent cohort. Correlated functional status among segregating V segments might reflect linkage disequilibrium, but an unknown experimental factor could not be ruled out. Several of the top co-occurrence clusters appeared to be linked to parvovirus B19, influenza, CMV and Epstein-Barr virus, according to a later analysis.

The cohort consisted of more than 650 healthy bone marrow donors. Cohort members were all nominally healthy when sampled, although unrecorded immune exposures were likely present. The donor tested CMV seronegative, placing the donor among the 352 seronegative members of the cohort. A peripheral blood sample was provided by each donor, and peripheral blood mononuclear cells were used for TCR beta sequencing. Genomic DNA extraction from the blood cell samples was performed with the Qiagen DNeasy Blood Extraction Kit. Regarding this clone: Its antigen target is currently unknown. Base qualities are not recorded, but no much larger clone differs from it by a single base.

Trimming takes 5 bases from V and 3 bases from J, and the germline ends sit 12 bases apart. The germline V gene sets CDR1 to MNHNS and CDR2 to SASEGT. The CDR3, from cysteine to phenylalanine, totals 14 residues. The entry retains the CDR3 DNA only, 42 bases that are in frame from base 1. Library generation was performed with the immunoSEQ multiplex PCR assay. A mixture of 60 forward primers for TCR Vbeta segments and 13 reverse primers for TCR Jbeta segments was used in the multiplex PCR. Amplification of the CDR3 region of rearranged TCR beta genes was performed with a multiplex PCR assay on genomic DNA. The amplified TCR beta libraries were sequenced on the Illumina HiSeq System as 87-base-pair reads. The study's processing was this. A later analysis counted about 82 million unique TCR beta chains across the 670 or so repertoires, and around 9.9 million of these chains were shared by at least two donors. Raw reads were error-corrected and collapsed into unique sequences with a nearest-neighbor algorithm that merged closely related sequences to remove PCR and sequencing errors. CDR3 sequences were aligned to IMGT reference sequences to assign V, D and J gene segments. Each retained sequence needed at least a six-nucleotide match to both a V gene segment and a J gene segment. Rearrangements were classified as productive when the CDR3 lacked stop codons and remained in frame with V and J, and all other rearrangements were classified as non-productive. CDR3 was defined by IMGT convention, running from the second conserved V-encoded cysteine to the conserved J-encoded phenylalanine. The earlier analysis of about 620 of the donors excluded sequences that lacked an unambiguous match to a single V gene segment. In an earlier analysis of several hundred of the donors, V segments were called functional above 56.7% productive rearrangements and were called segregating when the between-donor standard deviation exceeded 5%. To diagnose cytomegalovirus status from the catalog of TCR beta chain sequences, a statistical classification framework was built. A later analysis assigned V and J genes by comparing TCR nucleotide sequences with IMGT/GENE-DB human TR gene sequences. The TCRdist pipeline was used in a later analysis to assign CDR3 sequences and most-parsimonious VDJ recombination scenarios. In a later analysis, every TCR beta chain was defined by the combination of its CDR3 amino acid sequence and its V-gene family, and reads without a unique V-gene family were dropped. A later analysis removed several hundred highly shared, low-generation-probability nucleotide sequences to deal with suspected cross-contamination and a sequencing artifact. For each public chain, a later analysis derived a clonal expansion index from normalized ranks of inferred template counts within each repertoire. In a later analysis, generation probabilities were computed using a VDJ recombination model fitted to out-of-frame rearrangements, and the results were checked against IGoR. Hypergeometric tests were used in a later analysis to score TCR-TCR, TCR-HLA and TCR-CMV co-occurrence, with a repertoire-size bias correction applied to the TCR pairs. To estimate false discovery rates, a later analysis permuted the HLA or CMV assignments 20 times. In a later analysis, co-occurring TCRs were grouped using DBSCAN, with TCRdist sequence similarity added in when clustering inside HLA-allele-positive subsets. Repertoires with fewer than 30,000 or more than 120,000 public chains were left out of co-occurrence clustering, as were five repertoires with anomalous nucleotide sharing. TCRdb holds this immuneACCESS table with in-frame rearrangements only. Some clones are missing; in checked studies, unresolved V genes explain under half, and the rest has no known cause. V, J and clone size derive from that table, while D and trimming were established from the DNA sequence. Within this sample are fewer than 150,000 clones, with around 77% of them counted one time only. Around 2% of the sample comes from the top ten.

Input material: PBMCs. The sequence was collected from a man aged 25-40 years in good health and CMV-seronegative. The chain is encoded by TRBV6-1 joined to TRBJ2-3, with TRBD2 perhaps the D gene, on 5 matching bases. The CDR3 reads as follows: CASSFLTRTDTQYF. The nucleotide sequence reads TGTGCCAGCAGTTTTCTTACTAGAACAGATACGCAGTATTTT.